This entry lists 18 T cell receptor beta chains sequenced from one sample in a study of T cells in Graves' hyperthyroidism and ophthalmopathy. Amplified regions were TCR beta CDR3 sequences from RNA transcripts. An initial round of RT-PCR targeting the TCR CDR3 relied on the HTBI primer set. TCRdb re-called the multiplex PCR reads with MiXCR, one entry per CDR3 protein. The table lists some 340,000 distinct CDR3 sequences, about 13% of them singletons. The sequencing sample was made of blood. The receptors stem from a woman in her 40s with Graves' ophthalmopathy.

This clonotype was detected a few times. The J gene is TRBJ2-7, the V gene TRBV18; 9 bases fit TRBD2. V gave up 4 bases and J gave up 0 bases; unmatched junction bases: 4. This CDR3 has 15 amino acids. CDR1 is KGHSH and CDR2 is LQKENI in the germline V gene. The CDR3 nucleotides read TGTGCCAGCTCACGGGGTAGCGGGAGCTCCTACGAGCAGTACTTC. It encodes CASSRGSGSSYEQYF.

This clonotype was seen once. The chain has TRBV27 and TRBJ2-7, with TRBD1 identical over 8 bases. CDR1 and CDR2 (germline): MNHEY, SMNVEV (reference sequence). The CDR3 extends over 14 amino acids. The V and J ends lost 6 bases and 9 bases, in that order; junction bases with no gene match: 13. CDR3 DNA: TGTGCCAGCAGCCAAGACAGGGGAAGCGCGGGGCAGTACTTC. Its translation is CASSQDRGSAGQYF.

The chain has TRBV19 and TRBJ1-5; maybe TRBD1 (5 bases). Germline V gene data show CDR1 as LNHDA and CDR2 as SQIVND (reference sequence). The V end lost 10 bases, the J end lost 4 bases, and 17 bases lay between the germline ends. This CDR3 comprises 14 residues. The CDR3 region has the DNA TGTGCCACCGGGGACCTCCGGCCTAATCAGCCCCAGCATTTT. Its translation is CATGDLRPNQPQHF.

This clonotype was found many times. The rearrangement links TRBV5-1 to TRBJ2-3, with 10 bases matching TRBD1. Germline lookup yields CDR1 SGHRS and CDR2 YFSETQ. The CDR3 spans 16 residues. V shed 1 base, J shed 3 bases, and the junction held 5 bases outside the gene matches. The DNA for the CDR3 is TGCGCCAGCAGCTTGAATCGACAGGGGGCTACAGATACGCAGTATTTT. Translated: CASSLNRQGATDTQYF.

The CDR3 nucleotides read TGTGCCAGCAGTTACAGTCGGACAGGGAACTATGGCTACACCTTC. It specifies CASSYSRTGNYGYTF. J is TRBJ1-2 and V is TRBV6-5; 8 bases map to TRBD1. The CDR3 length is 15 residues. CDR1 is MNHEY, CDR2 SVGAGI, per germline. The V gene end was trimmed by 2 bases and the J gene end by 2 bases; junction bases not matched to a gene: 4.

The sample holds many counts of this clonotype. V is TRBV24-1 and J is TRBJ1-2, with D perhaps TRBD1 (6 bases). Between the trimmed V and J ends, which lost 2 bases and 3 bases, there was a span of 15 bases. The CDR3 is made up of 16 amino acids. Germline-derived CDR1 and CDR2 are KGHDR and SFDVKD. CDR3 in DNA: TGTGCCACCAGTGATTCGAAGACAGGCTTTGACTATGGCTACACCTTC. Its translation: CATSDSKTGFDYGYTF.

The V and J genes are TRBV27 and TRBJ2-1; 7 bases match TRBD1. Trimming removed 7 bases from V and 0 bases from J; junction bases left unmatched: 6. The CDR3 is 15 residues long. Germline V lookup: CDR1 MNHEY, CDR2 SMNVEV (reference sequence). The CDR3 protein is CASKEGASSYNEQFF. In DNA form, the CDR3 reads TGTGCCAGCAAAGAGGGGGCGAGCTCCTACAATGAGCAGTTCTTC.

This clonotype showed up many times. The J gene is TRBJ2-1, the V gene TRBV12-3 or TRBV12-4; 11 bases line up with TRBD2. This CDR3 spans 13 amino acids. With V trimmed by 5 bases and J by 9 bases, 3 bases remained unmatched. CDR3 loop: CASSVLAGGEQFF. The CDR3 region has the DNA TGTGCCAGCAGTGTCCTAGCGGGAGGTGAGCAGTTCTTC.

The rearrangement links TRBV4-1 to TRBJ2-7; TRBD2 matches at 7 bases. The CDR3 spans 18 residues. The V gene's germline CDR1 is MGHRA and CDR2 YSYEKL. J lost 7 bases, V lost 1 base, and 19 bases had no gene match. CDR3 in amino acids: CASSQVFFSRRERVEQYF. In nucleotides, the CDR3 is TGCGCCAGCAGCCAAGTTTTCTTCTCCCGGCGGGAGAGAGTGGAGCAGTACTTC.

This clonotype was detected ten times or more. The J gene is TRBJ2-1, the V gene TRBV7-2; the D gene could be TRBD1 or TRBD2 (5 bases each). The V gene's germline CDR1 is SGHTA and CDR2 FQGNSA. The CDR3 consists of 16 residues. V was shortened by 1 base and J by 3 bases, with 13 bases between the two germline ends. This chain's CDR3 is CASSLVGTSNYNEQFF. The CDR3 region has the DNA TGTGCCAGCAGCTTAGTGGGGACCTCCAACTACAATGAGCAGTTCTTC.

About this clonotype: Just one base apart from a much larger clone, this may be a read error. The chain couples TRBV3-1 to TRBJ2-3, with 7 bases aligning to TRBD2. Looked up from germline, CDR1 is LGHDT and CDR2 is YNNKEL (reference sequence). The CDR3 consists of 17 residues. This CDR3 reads CVSSQEGLAEPSDTQYF. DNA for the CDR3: TGTGTCAGCAGCCAAGAAGGTCTAGCGGAACCGTCAGATACGCAGTATTTT.

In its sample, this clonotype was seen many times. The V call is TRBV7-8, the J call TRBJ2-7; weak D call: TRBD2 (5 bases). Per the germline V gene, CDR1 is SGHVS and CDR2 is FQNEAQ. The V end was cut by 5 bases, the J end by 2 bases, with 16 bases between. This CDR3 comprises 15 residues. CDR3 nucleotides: TGTGCCAGCAGCCCCCACGGTGGGGAGACCTACGAGCAGTACTTC. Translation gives CASSPHGGETYEQYF.

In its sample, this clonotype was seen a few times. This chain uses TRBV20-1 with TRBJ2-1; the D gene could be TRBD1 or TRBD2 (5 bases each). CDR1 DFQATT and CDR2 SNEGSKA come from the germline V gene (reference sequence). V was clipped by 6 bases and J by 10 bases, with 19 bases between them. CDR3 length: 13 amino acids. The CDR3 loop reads CSAPRDGVYEQFF. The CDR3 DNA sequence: TGCAGTGCGCCCCGGGACGGGGTCTACGAGCAGTTCTTC.

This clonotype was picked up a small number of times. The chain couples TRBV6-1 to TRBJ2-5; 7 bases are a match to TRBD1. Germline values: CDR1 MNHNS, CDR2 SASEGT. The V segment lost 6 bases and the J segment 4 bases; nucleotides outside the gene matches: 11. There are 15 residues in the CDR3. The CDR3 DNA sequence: TGTGCCAGCAGCCGACTGAACCGGGACAGAGAGACCCAGTACTTC. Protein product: CASSRLNRDRETQYF.

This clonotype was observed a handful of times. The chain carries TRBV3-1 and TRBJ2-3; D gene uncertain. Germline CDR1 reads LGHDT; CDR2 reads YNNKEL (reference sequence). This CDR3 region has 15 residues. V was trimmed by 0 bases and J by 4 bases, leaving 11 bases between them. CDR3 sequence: CASSQDSKGSDTQYF. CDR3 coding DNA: TGTGCCAGCAGCCAAGATAGCAAGGGCTCAGATACGCAGTATTTT.

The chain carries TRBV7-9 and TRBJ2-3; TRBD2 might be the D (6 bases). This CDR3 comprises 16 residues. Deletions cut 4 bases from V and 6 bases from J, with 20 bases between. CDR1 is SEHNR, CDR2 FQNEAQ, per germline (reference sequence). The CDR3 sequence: CASSSLRGREEDTQYF. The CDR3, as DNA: TGTGCCAGCAGCTCCCTTCGGGGCAGGGAGGAGGATACGCAGTATTTT.

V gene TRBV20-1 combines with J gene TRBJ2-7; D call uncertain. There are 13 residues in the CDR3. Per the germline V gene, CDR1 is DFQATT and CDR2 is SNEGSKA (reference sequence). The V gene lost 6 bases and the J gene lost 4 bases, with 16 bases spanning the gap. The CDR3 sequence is CSAHTGPPYEQYF. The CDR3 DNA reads TGCAGTGCCCATACCGGGCCACCTTACGAGCAGTACTTC.

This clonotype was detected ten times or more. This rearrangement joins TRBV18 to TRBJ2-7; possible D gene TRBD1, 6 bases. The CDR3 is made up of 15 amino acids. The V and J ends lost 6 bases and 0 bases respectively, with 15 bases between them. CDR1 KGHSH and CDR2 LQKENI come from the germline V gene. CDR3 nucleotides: TGTGCCAGCTCCGACCCAGGACAGCCCTCCTACGAGCAGTACTTC. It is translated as CASSDPGQPSYEQYF. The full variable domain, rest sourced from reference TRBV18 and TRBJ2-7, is NAGVMQNPRHLVRRRGQEARLRCSPMKGHSHVYWYRQLPEEGLKFMVYLQKENIIDESGMPKERFSAEFPKEGPSILRIQQVVRGDSAAYFCASSDPGQPSYEQYFGPGTRLTVT.